The next 9 T cell receptor beta chains were all read from a single sample in a study of beta chain features in type 1 diabetes (dated by TCRdb to the late 2010s). Overall study outcomes, separate from this receptor: Type 1 diabetes patients showed a moderate but significant shortening of TCRB CDR3 length in all four CD4+ subsets.

The library was generated by the immunoSEQ multiplex PCR assay. All of the isolated RNA was reverse transcribed with the High Capacity cDNA Reverse Transcription Kit, so expressed TCRB transcripts were sequenced. In TCRdb, the immuneACCESS table is reduced to in-frame sequences with V and J assigned. These tables do not hold every clone; where another copy was compared, an unresolved V gene accounts for under half, and the others remain unexplained. The sample yields some 17,000 clones; about 70% were counted once. 0.65% to 0.9% of the sample belongs to the ten largest clones. The antigens of these receptors remain unknown. Sequenced input: stem cell memory CD4+ T cells from blood. In the paper's terms, the cell subset or site label means: stem cell-like memory CD4+ T cells. These TCRs come from a man aged 25 to 45 with type 1 diabetes.

A few counts support this clone. The chain links TRBV6-5 to TRBJ2-6; D is unresolved. In germline, CDR1 is MNHEY, CDR2 SVGAGI. This CDR3 comprises 14 residues. V shed 2 bases and J shed 3 bases, with 5 bases lying between them. The CDR3 DNA is TGTGCCAGCAGTTACACGGGTGGGGCCAACGTCCTGACTTTC. This sequence encodes CASSYTGGANVLTF.

The gene calls are TRBV25-1 and TRBJ1-1, with unresolved D. V was cut by 2 bases and J by 10 bases, with 17 bases left in between. The germline V gene encodes CDR1 MGHDK and CDR2 SYGVNS. This CDR3 is 14 amino acids long. CDR3 sequence reads: CASSEGGTLNVAFF. DNA for the CDR3: TGTGCCAGCAGTGAAGGCGGCACCCTTAACGTAGCTTTCTTT.

This clone has only a few counts. The V call is TRBV14, the J call TRBJ2-2; D might be TRBD1 (5 bases). Germline V gene lookup returns CDR1 SGHDN and CDR2 FVKESK. The CDR3 is 14 amino acids. V lost 1 base, J lost 6 bases, and 9 bases lay in between. CDR3 DNA: TGTGCCAGCAGCCAAGCGGTAGGGGCCGGGGAGCTGTTTTTT. Amino acids: CASSQAVGAGELFF.

The chain recombines TRBV4-1 with TRBJ1-5, with 9 positions matching TRBD1. The CDR3 length is 15 residues. Germline CDR1 and CDR2: MGHRA and YSYEKL. Unmatched junction bases numbered 6, after V lost 6 bases and J lost 3 bases. The CDR3 region has the DNA TGCGCCAGCAGTCCATGGGACAGGGCCAATCAGCCCCAGCATTTT. The encoded protein is CASSPWDRANQPQHF.

In its sample, this clone was seen once. The chain links TRBV29-1 to TRBJ2-7; 7 nucleotides match TRBD1. There are 14 residues in the CDR3. The V gene end was trimmed by 6 bases and the J gene end by 3 bases; junction bases not matched to a gene: 11. Germline V CDR1 and CDR2: SQVTM, ANQGSEA. CDR3 nucleotide sequence: TGCAGCGTCCCTACCGGGACAGCGAGCTACGAGCAGTACTTC. Protein: CSVPTGTASYEQYF.

The table lists this clone with a count of one. CDR3 residues: CASRATQGSYGYTF. In nucleotides, the CDR3 is TGTGCCAGCAGAGCAACACAGGGTTCTTATGGCTACACCTTC. V usage is TRBV5-6 and J usage is TRBJ1-2; D perhaps matches TRBD1 (6 bases). The CDR3 totals 14 residues. Trimming shortened V by 5 bases and J by 5 bases, and 16 bases separated the two germline ends. Germline CDR1 SGHDT, CDR2 YYEEEE.

This chain links TRBV5-6 with TRBJ2-5; a possible D gene is TRBD2 (7 bases). With 3 bases removed from V and 1 base from J, the gap between germline ends came to 19 bases. The germline V gene encodes CDR1 SGHDT and CDR2 YYEEEE. CDR3 length: 17 amino acids. The CDR3 nucleotides read TGTGCCAGCAGCTCCGTCAGGCGGGGGCACCGCCAAGAGACCCAGTACTTC. Its translation is CASSSVRRGHRQETQYF.

The V call is TRBV7-9, the J call TRBJ2-1; D remains ambiguous. Germline V CDR1 and CDR2: SEHNR, FQNEAQ (reference sequence). The CDR3 runs 13 residues. Trimming took off 2 bases at V and 9 bases at J, with 11 bases between the two ends. Here the CDR3 DNA reads TGTGCCAGCAGCTTAACTGCCAATTCTGAGCAGTTCTTC. It encodes CASSLTANSEQFF. Supplemented by reference TRBV7-9 and TRBJ2-1, the full variable domain reads DTGVSQNPRHKITKRGQNVTFRCDPISEHNRLYWYRQTLGQGPEFLTYFQNEAQLEKSRLLSDRFSAERPKGSFSTLEIQRTEQGDSAMYLCASSLTANSEQFFGPGTRLTVL.

V usage is TRBV7-2 and J usage is TRBJ2-5, with D unresolved. This CDR3 spans 12 amino acids. In germline, CDR1 is SGHTA, CDR2 FQGNSA. The V gene lost 1 base and the J gene lost 4 bases, with 4 bases spanning the gap. The CDR3 sequence is CASSLVRETQYF. In DNA form, the CDR3 reads TGTGCCAGCAGCTTAGTCCGAGAGACCCAGTACTTC.